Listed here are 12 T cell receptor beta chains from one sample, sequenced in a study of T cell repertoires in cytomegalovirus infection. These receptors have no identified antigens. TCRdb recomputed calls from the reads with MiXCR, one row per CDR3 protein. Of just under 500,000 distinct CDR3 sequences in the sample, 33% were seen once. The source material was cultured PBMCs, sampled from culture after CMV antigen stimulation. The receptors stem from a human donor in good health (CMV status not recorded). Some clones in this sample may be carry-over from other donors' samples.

Here the CDR3 DNA reads TGTGCCAGCAGCGTAGGTGCAGGCACAGATACGCAGTATTTT. Encoded protein: CASSVGAGTDTQYF. The V call is TRBV9, the J call TRBJ2-3, with unresolved D. Per germline, CDR1 SGDLS and CDR2 YYNGEE. This CDR3 region has 14 residues. Trimming shortened V by 0 bases and J by 1 base, and 6 bases separated the two germline ends.

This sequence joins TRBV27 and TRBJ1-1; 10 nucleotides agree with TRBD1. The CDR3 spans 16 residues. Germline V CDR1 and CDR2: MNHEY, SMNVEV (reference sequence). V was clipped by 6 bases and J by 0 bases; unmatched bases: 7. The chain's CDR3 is CASRTGGPLLNTEAFF. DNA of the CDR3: TGTGCCAGCAGGACAGGGGGCCCCCTCTTGAACACTGAAGCTTTCTTT.

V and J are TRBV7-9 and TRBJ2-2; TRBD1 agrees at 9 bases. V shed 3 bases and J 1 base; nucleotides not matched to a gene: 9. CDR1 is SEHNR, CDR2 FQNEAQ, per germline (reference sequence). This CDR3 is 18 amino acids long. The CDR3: CASSFLPPGQGNTGELFF. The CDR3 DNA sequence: TGTGCCAGCAGCTTTTTACCTCCGGGACAGGGGAACACCGGGGAGCTGTTTTTT.

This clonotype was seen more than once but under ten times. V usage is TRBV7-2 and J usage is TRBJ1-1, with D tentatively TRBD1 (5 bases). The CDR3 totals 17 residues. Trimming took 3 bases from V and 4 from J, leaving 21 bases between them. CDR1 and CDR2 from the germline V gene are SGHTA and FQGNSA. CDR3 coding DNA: TGTGCCAGCAGCTTTCTTCGGGGGACGTGGCGGACCACTGAAGCTTTCTTT. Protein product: CASSFLRGTWRTTEAFF.

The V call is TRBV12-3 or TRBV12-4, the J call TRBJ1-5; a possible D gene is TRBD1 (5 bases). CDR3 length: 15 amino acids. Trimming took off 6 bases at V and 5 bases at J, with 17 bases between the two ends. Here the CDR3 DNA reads TGTGCCAGCAGCGCCGGGACGTCAACATATCAGCCCCAGCATTTT. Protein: CASSAGTSTYQPQHF.

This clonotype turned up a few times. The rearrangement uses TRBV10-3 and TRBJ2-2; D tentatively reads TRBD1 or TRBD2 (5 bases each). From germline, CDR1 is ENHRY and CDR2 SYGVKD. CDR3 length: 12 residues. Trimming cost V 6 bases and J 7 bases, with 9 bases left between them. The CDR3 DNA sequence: TGTGCCATCAGGGGACCAGGCGGGGAGCTGTTTTTT. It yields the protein CAIRGPGGELFF.

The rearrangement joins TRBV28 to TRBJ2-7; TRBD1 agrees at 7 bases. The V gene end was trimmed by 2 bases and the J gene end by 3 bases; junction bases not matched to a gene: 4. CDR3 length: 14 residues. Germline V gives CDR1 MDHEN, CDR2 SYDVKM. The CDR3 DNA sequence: TGTGCCAGCAGTTTAGCGCAGGGGGTCTACGAGCAGTACTTC. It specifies CASSLAQGVYEQYF.

CDR3 in amino acids: CASSQVSGSVPRNEQYF. DNA of the CDR3: TGTGCCAGCAGCCAAGTTAGCGGGAGCGTTCCTCGTAACGAGCAGTACTTC. The chain carries TRBV4-2 and TRBJ2-7; 9 positions match TRBD2. Trimming removed 1 base from V and 5 bases from J; junction bases left unmatched: 12. The CDR3 loop spans 17 amino acids. Germline CDR1 LGHNA, CDR2 YNFKEQ.

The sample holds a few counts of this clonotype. The CDR3 DNA is TGTGCCAGCAGTTTCAGTCTCCCCAGTTTGACTAGCGACACAGATACGCAGTATTTT. It yields the protein CASSFSLPSLTSDTDTQYF. This chain joins TRBV28 and TRBJ2-3; 8 bases match TRBD2. The CDR3 has 19 amino acids. With V trimmed by 3 bases and J by 2 bases, 16 bases remained unmatched. CDR1 is MDHEN and CDR2 is SYDVKM in the germline V gene.

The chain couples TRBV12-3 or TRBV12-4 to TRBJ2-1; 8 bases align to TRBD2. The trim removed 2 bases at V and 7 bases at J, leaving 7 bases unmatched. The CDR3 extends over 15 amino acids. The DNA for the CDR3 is TGTGCCAGCAGTTTAAGGGGACTAGATGATAATGAGCAGTTCTTC. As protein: CASSLRGLDDNEQFF.

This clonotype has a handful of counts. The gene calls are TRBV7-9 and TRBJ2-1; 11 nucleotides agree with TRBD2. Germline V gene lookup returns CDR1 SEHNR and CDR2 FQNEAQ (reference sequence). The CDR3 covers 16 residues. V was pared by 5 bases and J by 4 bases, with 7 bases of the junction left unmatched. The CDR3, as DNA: TGTGCCAGCAGCCGAGGGGGACTAGCGGTATACAATGAGCAGTTCTTC. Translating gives CASSRGGLAVYNEQFF.

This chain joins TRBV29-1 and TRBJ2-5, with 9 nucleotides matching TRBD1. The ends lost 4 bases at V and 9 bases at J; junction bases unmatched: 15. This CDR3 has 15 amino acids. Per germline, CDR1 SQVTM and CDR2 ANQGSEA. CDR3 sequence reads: CSVARGTGSLVSQYF. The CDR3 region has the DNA TGCAGCGTTGCCCGCGGGACAGGGTCACTAGTGTCCCAGTACTTC.